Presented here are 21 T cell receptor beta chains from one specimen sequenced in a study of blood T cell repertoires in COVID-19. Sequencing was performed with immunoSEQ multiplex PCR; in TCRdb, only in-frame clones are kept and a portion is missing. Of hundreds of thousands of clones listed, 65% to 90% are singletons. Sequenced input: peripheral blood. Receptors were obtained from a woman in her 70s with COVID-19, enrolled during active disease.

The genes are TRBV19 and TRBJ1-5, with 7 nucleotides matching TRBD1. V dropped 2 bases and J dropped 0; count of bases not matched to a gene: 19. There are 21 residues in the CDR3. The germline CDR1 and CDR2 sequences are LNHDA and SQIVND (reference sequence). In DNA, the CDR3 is TGTGCCAGTAGTATAAGGCTTAACGGCAGGGGGTTTCTCTATAGCAATCAGCCCCAGCATTTT. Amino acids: CASSIRLNGRGFLYSNQPQHF.

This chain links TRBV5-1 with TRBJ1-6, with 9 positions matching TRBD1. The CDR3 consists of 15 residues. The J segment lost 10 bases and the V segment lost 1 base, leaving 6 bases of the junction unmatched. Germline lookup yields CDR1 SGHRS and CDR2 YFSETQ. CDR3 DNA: TGCGCCAGCAGCTTGTTGGGACAGGGCTTGTCACCCCTCCACTTT. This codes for CASSLLGQGLSPLHF. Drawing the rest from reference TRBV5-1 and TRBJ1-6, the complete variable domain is KAGVTQTPRYLIKTRGQQVTLSCSPISGHRSVSWYQQTPGQGLQFLFEYFSETQRNKGNFPGRFSGRQFSNSRSEMNVSTLELGDSALYLCASSLLGQGLSPLHFGNGTRLTVT.

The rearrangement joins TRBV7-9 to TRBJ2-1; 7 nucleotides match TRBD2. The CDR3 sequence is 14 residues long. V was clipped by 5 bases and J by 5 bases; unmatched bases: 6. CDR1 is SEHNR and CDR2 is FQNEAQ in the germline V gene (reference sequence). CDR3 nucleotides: TGTGCCAGCAGCCCCTACGGGACTAACAATGAGCAGTTCTTC. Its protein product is CASSPYGTNNEQFF.

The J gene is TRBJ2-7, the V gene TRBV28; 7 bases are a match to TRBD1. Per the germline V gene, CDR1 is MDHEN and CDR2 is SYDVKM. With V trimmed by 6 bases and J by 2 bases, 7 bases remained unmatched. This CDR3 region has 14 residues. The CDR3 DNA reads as TGTGCCAGCAGAACAGGGGAAAGGACCTACGAGCAGTACTTC. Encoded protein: CASRTGERTYEQYF.

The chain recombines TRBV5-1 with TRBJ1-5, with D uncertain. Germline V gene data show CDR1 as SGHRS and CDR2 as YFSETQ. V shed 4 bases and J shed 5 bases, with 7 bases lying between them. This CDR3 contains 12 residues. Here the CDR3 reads CASSDGDQPQHF. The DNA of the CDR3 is TGCGCCAGCAGCGACGGGGATCAGCCCCAGCATTTT.

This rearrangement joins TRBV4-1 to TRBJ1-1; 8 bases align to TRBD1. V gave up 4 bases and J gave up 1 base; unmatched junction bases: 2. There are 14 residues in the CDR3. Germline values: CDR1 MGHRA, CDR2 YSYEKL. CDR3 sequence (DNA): TGCGCCAGCAGCCCAGGACAGGGGAACACTGAAGCTTTCTTT. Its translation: CASSPGQGNTEAFF.

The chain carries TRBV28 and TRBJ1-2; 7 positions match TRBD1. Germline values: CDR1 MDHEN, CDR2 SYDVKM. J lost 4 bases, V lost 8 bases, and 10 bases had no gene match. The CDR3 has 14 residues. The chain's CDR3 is CASYPPGQTYGYTF. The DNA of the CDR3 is TGTGCCAGCTATCCCCCGGGACAGACCTATGGCTACACCTTC.

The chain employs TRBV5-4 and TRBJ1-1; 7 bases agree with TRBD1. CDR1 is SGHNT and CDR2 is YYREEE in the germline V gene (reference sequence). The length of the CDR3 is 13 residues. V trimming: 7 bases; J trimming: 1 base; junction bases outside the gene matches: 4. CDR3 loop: CASWGQTNTEAFF. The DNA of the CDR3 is TGTGCCAGCTGGGGACAGACGAACACTGAAGCTTTCTTT.

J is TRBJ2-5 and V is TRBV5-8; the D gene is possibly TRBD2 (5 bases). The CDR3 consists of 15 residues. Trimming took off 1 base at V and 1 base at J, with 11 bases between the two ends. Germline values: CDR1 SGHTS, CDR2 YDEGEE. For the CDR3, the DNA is TGTGCCAGCAGCTTGCCTGCGGGTATCCAAGAGACCCAGTACTTC. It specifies CASSLPAGIQETQYF.

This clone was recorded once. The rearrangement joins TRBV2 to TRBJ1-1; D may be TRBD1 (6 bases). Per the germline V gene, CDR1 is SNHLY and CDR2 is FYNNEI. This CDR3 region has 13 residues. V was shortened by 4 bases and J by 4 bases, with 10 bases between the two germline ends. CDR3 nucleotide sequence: TGTGCCAGCAGTGCAACAGGGAGCACTGAAGCTTTCTTT. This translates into CASSATGSTEAFF.

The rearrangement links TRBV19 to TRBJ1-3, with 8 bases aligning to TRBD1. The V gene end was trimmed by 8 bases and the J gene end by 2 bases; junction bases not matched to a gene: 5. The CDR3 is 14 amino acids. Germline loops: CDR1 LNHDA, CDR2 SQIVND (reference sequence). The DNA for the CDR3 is TGTGCCAGTGGACAGGGCGCCACTGGAAACACCATATATTTT. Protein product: CASGQGATGNTIYF. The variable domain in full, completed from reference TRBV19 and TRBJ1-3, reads DGGITQSPKYLFRKEGQNVTLSCEQNLNHDAMYWYRQDPGQGLRLIYYSQIVNDFQKGDIAEGYSVSREKKESFPLTVTSAQKNPTAFYLCASGQGATGNTIYFGEGSWLTVV.

The CDR3 sequence is CATAGGADYEQYF. CDR3 bases: TGTGCCACCGCAGGGGGCGCGGACTACGAGCAGTACTTC. The V and J genes are TRBV19 and TRBJ2-7; 8 bases line up with TRBD1. Germline-derived CDR1 and CDR2 are LNHDA and SQIVND (reference sequence). Trimming removed 10 bases from V and 3 bases from J; junction bases left unmatched: 8. This CDR3 contains 13 residues. Full variable domain (rest looked up from reference TRBV19 and TRBJ2-7): DGGITQSPKYLFRKEGQNVTLSCEQNLNHDAMYWYRQDPGQGLRLIYYSQIVNDFQKGDIAEGYSVSREKKESFPLTVTSAQKNPTAFYLCATAGGADYEQYFGPGTRLTVT.

As DNA, the CDR3 is TGCGCCAGCAGCTACCGGGACAGGAACAATGAGCAGTTCTTC. Amino acid sequence: CASSYRDRNNEQFF. The rearrangement uses TRBV5-1 and TRBJ2-1; TRBD1 agrees at 8 bases. V lost 3 bases, J lost 5 bases, and 4 bases stayed unmatched. Germline CDR1 is SGHRS and CDR2 is YFSETQ. The CDR3 runs to 14 residues.

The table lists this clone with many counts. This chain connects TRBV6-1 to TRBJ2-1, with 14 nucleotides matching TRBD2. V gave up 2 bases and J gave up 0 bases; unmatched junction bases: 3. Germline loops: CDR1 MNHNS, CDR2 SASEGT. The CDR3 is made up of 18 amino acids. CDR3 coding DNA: TGTGCCAGCAGTGAAAGACTAGCGGGGGGGCCCTCCTACAATGAGCAGTTCTTC. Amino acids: CASSERLAGGPSYNEQFF.

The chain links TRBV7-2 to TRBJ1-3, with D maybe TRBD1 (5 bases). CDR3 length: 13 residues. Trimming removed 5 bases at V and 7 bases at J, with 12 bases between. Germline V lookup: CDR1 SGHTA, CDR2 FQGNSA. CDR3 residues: CASSLDSSNTIYF. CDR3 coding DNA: TGTGCCAGCAGCCTCGACAGTTCGAACACCATATATTTT.

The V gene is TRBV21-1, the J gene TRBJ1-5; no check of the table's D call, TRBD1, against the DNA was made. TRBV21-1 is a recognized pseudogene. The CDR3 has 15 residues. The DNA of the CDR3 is TGTGCCAGCATCGCTGACAGGGTGGGAGGTCAGCCCCAGCATTTT. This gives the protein CASIADRVGGQPQHF.

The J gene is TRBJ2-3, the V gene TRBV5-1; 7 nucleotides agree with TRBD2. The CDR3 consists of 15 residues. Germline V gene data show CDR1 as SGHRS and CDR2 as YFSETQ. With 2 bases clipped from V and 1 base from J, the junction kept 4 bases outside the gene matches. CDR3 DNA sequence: TGCGCCAGCAGCTTCCAGAGCGGGGGCACAGATACGCAGTATTTT. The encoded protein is CASSFQSGGTDTQYF.

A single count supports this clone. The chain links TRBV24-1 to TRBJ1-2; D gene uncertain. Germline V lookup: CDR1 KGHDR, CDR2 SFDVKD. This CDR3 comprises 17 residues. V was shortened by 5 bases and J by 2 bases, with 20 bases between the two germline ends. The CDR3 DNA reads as TGTGCCACCAGTGTAAACCGTATGGATGAGGCCAACTATGGCTACACCTTC. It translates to CATSVNRMDEANYGYTF.

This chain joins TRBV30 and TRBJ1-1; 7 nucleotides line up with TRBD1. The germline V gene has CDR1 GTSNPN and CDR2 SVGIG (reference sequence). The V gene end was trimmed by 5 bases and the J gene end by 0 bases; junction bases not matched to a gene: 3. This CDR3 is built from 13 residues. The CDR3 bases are TGTGCCTGGGACAGGGCCCTGAACACTGAAGCTTTCTTT. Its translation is CAWDRALNTEAFF. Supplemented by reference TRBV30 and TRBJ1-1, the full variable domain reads SQTIHQWPATLVQPVGSPLSLECTVEGTSNPNLYWYRQAAGRGLQLLFYSVGIGQISSEVPQNLSASRPQDRQFILSSKKLLLSDSGFYLCAWDRALNTEAFFGQGTRLTVV.

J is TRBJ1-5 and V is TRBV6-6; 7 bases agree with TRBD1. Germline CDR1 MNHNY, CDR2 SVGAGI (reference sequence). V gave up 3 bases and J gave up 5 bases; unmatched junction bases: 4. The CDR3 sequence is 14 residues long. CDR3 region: CASSYFTGDQPQHF. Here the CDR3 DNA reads TGTGCCAGCAGTTATTTCACAGGGGATCAGCCCCAGCATTTT.

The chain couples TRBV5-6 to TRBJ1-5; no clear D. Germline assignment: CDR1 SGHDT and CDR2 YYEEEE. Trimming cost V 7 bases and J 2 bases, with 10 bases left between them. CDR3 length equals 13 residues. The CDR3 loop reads CASSLMGNQPQHF. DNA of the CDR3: TGTGCCAGCTCTCTAATGGGCAATCAGCCCCAGCATTTT.